This TCR beta chain emerged from a study of T cell changes during pregnancy in multiple sclerosis. Clones were sequenced by immunoSEQ multiplex PCR, and TCRdb holds only the in-frame ones, with some missing. The sample has tens of thousands of clones, about nine tenths seen once; the top ten hold about 0.75%. The CDR3 consists of 14 residues. V shed 4 bases and J shed 1 base, with 12 bases lying between them. In germline, CDR1 is SGDLS, CDR2 YYNGEE. Sequencing was performed on peripheral blood, taken in the third trimester of pregnancy. The sequence came from a female donor in good health, enrolled as a control in a pregnancy study. The chain has TRBV9 and TRBJ2-7; weak D call: TRBD2 (6 bases). CDR3 loop: CASSTEGGSYEQYF. CDR3 nucleotide sequence: TGTGCCAGCAGCACCGAGGGAGGATCCTACGAGCAGTACTTC.